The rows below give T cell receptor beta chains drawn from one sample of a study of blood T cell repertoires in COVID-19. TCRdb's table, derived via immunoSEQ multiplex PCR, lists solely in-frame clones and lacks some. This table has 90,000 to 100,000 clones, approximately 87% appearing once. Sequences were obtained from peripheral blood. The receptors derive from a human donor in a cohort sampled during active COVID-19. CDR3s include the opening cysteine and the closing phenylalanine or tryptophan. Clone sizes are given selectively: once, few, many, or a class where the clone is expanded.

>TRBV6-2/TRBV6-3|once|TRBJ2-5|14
CASSKTGGGETQYF
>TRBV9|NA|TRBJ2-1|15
CASSVAPGGRDEQFF
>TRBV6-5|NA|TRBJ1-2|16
CASSYSGTGYGYGYTF
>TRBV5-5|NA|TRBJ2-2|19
CASSLFPNLAGGNTGELFF
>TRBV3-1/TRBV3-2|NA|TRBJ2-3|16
CASSPPGTLGGDTQYF
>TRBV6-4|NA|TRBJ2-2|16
CASSPIAETNTGELFF
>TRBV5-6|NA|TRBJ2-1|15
CASSLVAVMVNEQFF
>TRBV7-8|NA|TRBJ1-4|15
CASSLAKGANEKLFF
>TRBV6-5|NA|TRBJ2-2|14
CASGGLANTGELFF
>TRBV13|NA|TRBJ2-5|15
CASSSPNQGRETQYF
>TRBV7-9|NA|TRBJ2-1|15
CASLTTSRSYNEQFF
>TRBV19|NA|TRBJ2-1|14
CASKRDSLGSEQFF
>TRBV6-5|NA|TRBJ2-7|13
CASMGGGSYEQYF
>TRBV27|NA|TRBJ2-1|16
CASSSLGLAGDNEQFF
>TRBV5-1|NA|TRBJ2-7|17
CASSPGTSGGVSYEQYF
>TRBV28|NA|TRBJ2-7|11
CASSSLLEQYF
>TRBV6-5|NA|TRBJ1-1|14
CASSTTGGNTEAFF
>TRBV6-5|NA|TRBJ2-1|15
CASSYWGSGSDEQFF
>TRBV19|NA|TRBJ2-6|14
CASSPGQGDRVLTF
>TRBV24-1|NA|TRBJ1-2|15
CATSDLSLGGTGYTF
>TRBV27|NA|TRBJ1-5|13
CASSLSFNQPQHF
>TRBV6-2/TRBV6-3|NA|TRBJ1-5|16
CASSYSRDLGNQPQHF
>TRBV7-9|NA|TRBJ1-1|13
CASTNPGNTEAFF
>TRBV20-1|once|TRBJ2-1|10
CSAGTISQFF
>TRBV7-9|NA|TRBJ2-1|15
CASSADRGSYNEQFF
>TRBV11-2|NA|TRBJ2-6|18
CASSLVSYGGSGANVLTF
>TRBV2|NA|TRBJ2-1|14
CASRDRVGYNEQFF
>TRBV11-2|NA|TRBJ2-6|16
CASSGPRATGANVLTF
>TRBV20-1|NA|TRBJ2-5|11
CSVSDRETQYF
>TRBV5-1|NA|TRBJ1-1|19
CASSPRSRQRSLMNTEAFF
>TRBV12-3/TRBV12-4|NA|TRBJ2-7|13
CASSPPGAYEQYF
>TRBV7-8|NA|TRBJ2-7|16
CASSLALDRVPYEQYF
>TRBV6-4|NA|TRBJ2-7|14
CASSPGTSGGEQYF
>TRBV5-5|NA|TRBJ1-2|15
CASSLVGAPGYGYTF
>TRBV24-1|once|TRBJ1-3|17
CATSEWTGFSSGNTIYF
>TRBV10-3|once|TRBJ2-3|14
CAINEGPSTDTQYF
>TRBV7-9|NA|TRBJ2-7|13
CASSIDNAYEQYF
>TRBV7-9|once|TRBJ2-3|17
CASSLFGLAGGTDTQYF
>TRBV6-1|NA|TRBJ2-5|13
CASSEVGAETQYF
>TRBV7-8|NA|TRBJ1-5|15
CASSLRGQRDQPQHF
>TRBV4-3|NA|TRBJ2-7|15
CASSQDPGYSYEQYF
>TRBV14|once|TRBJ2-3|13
CASSQVSADTQYF
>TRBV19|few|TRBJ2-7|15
CASSIGDRGGYEQYF
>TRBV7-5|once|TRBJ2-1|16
CARSLLRAPPPNEQFF
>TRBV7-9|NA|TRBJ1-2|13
CASSLRDVYGYTF
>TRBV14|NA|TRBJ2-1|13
CASSHLANNEQFF
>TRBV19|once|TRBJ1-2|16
CASSIPSGTAIYGYTF
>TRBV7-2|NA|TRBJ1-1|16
CASSLTGDRGQTEAFF